These T cell receptor beta chains were read from a single sample in a study of T cells after yellow fever vaccination. In TCRdb, the 5' RACE reads were re-called with MiXCR into one record per CDR3 protein. The top ten clones hold more than 2.5% of a sample with 150,000 to 200,000 distinct CDR3 sequences, 6.5% to 8.5% of them seen once. The source was CD4+ T cells sorted from PBMCs, collected less than 6 days after the first yellow fever vaccination. These receptor sequences come from a man younger than 30 who received the YFV17D yellow fever vaccine. CDR3s include the opening cysteine and the closing phenylalanine or tryptophan. D genes are given only for firm matches. The listing skips clone size in some rows; elsewhere it reads once, few, many or a size class.

CDR3aa | CDR3nt | d_gene | v_gene | abundance | j_gene
CASSLFVGLAANTGELFF | TGTGCCAGCAGCTTATTCGTCGGTCTGGCCGCGAACACCGGGGAGCTGTTTTTT | . | TRBV7-8 | many | TRBJ2-2
CASSLVLDQETQYF | TGTGCCAGCAGCTTAGTCCTCGACCAAGAGACCCAGTACTTC | . | TRBV7-2 | many | TRBJ2-5
CASSYSIRVWQGTWNTEAFF | TGTGCCAGCAGTTACTCGATACGTGTTTGGCAGGGCACTTGGAACACTGAAGCTTTCTTT | . | TRBV6-2/TRBV6-3 | many | TRBJ1-1
CATSERRDQETQYF | TGTGCCACCAGTGAAAGAAGAGACCAAGAGACCCAGTACTTC | . | TRBV24-1 | many | TRBJ2-5
CASTLSPGPQRDSPLHF | TGCGCCAGCACCCTAAGCCCTGGGCCCCAGCGAGATTCACCCCTCCACTTT | . | TRBV5-1 | few | TRBJ1-6
CASSSRQGTETQYF | TGTGCCAGCAGTTCACGACAGGGAACGGAGACCCAGTACTTC | TRBD1 | TRBV28 | . | TRBJ2-5
CASSSGNSGGSTQYF | TGCGCCAGCAGCTCTGGAAATAGCGGGGGTTCTACGCAGTATTTT | TRBD2 | TRBV5-1 | few | TRBJ2-3
CASSPLPTSGGTDTQYF | TGTGCCAGCTCACCCCTCCCAACTAGCGGGGGCACAGATACGCAGTATTTT | TRBD2 | TRBV18 | . | TRBJ2-3
CASSQDPRGSYGYTF | TGCGCCAGCAGCCAAGATCCCCGGGGTAGCTATGGCTACACCTTC | . | TRBV4-1 | . | TRBJ1-2
CASSEVPIQETQYF | TGTGCCAGCAGTGAAGTGCCAATCCAAGAGACCCAGTACTTC | . | TRBV6-1 | . | TRBJ2-5
CASSGGGSLNEQFF | TGTGCCAGCAGTGGCGGGGGGTCCCTCAATGAGCAGTTCTTC | TRBD2 | TRBV7-9 | many | TRBJ2-1
CASSLDSSSSYNEQFF | TGTGCCAGCAGCTTGGACTCCTCGAGCTCCTACAATGAGCAGTTCTTC | . | TRBV7-2 | many | TRBJ2-1
CASSPRDRGHLDADTQYF | TGTGCCAGCAGCCCCCGGGACAGGGGGCATCTGGACGCAGATACGCAGTATTTT | TRBD1 | TRBV3-1 | many | TRBJ2-3
CASSPSPGNEQFF | TGTGCCAGCAGCCCTTCGCCTGGTAATGAGCAGTTCTTC | . | TRBV7-2 | . | TRBJ2-1
CASRRRHTEAFF | TGTGCCAGCAGACGGAGACACACTGAAGCTTTCTTT | . | TRBV6-1 | few | TRBJ1-1
CASSSGGGSGANVLTF | TGTGCCAGCAGCTCGGGCGGGGGCTCTGGGGCCAACGTCCTGACTTTC | TRBD2 | TRBV28 | few | TRBJ2-6
CSASKTLVIKEQFF | TGCAGTGCTTCAAAGACACTAGTTATAAAGGAGCAGTTCTTC | . | TRBV20-1 | many | TRBJ2-1
CASTLVSGREQYF | TGCGCCAGCACCCTTGTATCGGGGCGCGAGCAGTACTTC | . | TRBV5-1 | many | TRBJ2-7
CASSQQTSYLYEQYF | TGCGCCAGCAGCCAACAAACTAGCTATCTCTACGAGCAGTACTTC | . | TRBV4-3 | many | TRBJ2-7
CASSDRDRGLSGANVLTF | TGTGCCAGCAGCGACCGGGACAGGGGGCTTTCCGGGGCCAACGTCCTGACTTTC | TRBD1 | TRBV7-3 | few | TRBJ2-6
CASSLIQGKLFF | TGTGCCAGCAGCCTTATACAGGGGAAACTGTTTTTT | TRBD1 | TRBV3-1 | many | TRBJ1-4
CSATAGMGQGADTQYF | TGCAGTGCAACGGCGGGAATGGGACAGGGTGCAGATACGCAGTATTTT | TRBD1 | TRBV20-1 | . | TRBJ2-3